Only a few counts were recorded for the clone carrying this T cell receptor beta chain. Its specificity is unknown. Deletions cut 3 bases from V and 3 bases from J, with 5 bases between. Germline V gives CDR1 KGHDR, CDR2 SFDVKD. The CDR3 has 13 amino acids. The entry originates in a study of response to subunit inactivated influenza vaccine. Study conclusions and caveats: A suggestion made by the authors is that each seasonal influenza vaccination recruits few new T cells.

TCRdb redid the calling of the RT-PCR reads with MiXCR, one entry per CDR3 protein. The table lists about 500,000 distinct CDR3 sequences, more than 15% of them singletons. The receptor was derived from a man aged 50-75 years who received an inactivated influenza vaccine. Here the sequenced sample was CD4+ T cells sorted from PBMCs, taken 23 months after vaccination. The V and J genes are TRBV24-1 and TRBJ1-3; D is ambiguous. The CDR3 DNA reads TGTGCCACCAGTGATGCAGGTGGAAACACCATATATTTT. It yields the protein CATSDAGGNTIYF.